This T cell receptor beta chain stems from a study of cytomegalovirus exposure and HLA in healthy donors. Study context: Earlier work reported approximately 110 million unique TCR beta sequences from about 200 million T cells. Of the donors genotyped, several hundred in all, less than 90% fell in the Caucasian-associated ancestry cluster. Study results and limitations: In a later analysis, at a false discovery rate of 0.05, under 20,000 TCR beta sequences were associated with HLA alleles. Later examination showed HLA-associated TCR beta chains had greater clonal expansion than equally common others.

Germline values: CDR1 SGHRS, CDR2 YFSETQ. V was clipped by 2 bases and J by 2 bases, with 13 bases between them. The CDR3 is 16 amino acids. This clone was counted between two and nine times. Its antigen is undetermined. PCR employed 60 Vbeta and 13 Jbeta primers. Assay used: immunoSEQ multiplex PCR; TCRdb lists only in-frame clones, some missing. The data contain some 84,000 clones, just under 80% of them seen just once; the ten biggest clones take up around 2.5%. This rearrangement joins TRBV5-1 to TRBJ2-2; D might be TRBD2 (5 bases). The receptor was isolated from a male donor in good health and CMV-seropositive. Sequenced sample: PBMCs. CDR3 residues: CASSFTPLVNTGELFF. CDR3 bases: TGCGCCAGCAGCTTTACCCCACTAGTAAACACCGGGGAGCTGTTTTTT.